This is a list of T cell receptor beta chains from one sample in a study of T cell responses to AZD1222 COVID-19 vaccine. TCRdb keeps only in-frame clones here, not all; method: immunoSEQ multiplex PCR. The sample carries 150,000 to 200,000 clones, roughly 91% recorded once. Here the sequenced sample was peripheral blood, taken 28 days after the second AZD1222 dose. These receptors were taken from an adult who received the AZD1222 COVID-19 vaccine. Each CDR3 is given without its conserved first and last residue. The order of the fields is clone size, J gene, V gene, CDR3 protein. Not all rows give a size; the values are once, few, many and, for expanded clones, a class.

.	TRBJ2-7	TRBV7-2	ASSSALDGEQY
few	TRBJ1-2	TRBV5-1	ASSLGGPAYGYT
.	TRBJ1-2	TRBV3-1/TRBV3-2	ASSQDPDGSYGYT
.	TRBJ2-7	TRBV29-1	SVAGAMAYEQY
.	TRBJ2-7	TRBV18	ASSPTSGLIYEQY
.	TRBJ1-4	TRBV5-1	ASSVGRTGTGTNEKLF
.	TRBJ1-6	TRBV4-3	ASSQGENSPLH
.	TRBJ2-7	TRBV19	ASSTTSRGSYEQY
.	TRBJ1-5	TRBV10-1	AIPGLTYGSNQPQH
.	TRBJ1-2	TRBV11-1	ASSLAGVNYGYT
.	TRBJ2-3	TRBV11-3	ASSLGMGEGGTDTQY
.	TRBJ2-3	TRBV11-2	ASSLEGGPTDTQY
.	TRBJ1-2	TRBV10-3	AITALDRDIYGYT
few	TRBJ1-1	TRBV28	ASSLFGVRGDTEAF